Listed below are T cell receptor beta chains from one sample, sequenced in a study of glioma-infiltrating T cells. TCRdb re-analysed the multiplex PCR reads in MiXCR, keeping a single row per CDR3 protein. Among 300,000 to 400,000 distinct CDR3 sequences listed, less than 50% were seen once. The specimen sequenced was glioma tissue, nonneoplastic brain tissue, or PBMCs (not recorded which). The source is a human donor with low-grade glioma or glioblastoma, undergoing nonglioma brain surgery, or in good health (not recorded which). Each CDR3 is given without its conserved first and last residue.

v_call	j_call	cdr3_aa
TRBV7-6	TRBJ2-1	ASSLEATRNNEQF
TRBV7-9	TRBJ1-3	ASSLEGGGGNTIC
TRBV28	TRBJ1-5	ASSPPDRASNQPQH
TRBV19	TRBJ1-1	ASSIQGLPGTKAF
TRBV4-1	TRBJ2-7	ASSLFPQSGTVAYEQY
TRBV20-1	TRBJ1-2	SARALGQHYGYT
TRBV28	TRBJ2-1	ASGRRVDEQF
TRBV6-2/TRBV6-3	TRBJ2-3	ASSYSMGQGPDTQY
TRBV20-1	TRBJ2-3	SAHTGNTQY
TRBV28	TRBJ2-7	ASSLPLAGAPGEQY
TRBV7-8	TRBJ2-1	ASSLIGGGSRTEQF
TRBV6-2/TRBV6-3	TRBJ2-3	ASSSTTGSDTQY
TRBV7-2	TRBJ2-1	ASSRLAGASSYNEQF
TRBV7-9	TRBJ1-1	ASSGSDGAF
TRBV20-1	TRBJ2-5	SATPESGTQY
TRBV2	TRBJ2-3	ASSHRTAGKGASTDTQY
TRBV7-2	TRBJ2-7	ASSPGTRLYEQY
TRBV20-1	TRBJ2-3	SARKDRSSSRTDTQY
TRBV6-1	TRBJ2-3	AINAASSTDTQY
TRBV7-6	TRBJ2-1	ASSLVAVGFNEQF
TRBV20-1	TRBJ1-3	SARGRNTIY
TRBV7-8	TRBJ1-1	ASSTYGPNTEAF
TRBV18	TRBJ1-2	ASSPLSGTGAGGNYGYT
TRBV6-6	TRBJ2-7	ASSYNPSGGYEQY
TRBV28	TRBJ2-5	ASSLNQETQY
TRBV4-2	TRBJ2-1	ASSQGGSSYNEQF
TRBV28	TRBJ1-2	ASSQPGTAYGYT